This T cell receptor beta chain came from a study of cytomegalovirus exposure and HLA in healthy donors (dated by TCRdb to the late 2010s). For the study in its entirety: A later analysis indicated that the 95 to 150 validation repertoires were generated on the platform also employed for the 600 to 750 repertoires of the first cohort. The study aimed to test whether cataloging public T cell receptors could reveal signatures of past pathogen exposure. Besides the first cohort of around 700 subjects, a separate validation cohort made up of 120 different subjects was used. The study combined high-throughput TCR immunosequencing, statistical association of individual TCRs with disease status, and machine learning to predict cytomegalovirus infection status. Broader findings and caveats from the paper: In vitro tests confirmed that a few of the cytomegalovirus-associated TCR beta chains recognize cytomegalovirus antigens. Most TCR sequences were seen in very few donors, while some public TCRs were found in many individuals. Subsequent analysis determined that TCRs grouped into clusters in the first cohort also showed a tendency toward co-occurrence across the 90 to 150 validation repertoires, and 85% to 95% of cluster scores exceeded 0. Cytomegalovirus status was reported to be diagnosed by the classifier with high specificity and sensitivity in both the original and validation cohorts. The authors suggested that the approach could potentially be generalized to other disease states and immunological phenotypes. The validation cohort had no HLA typing available for a later analysis, so co-occurrence within that cohort was assessed over all 130 or so repertoires. In the study, roughly 160 TCR beta chains were listed as associated with cytomegalovirus.

A word on this clone: What antigen it recognizes has not been identified. Per-nucleotide qualities are absent, and no much larger clonotype sits a single base away.

Receptor libraries were prepared by the immunoSEQ multiplex PCR assay. Per the authors' processing: To diagnose cytomegalovirus status from the catalog of TCR beta chain sequences, a statistical classification framework was built. In its TCRdb copy, this immuneACCESS table keeps in-frame sequences only and misses some clones. Where compared with another copy, unresolved V genes explain less than half of these, and the others have no known cause. V, J and clone size were drawn from that table, and D and trimming were deduced from the DNA. This sample has some 120,000 clones in its table, and roughly nine tenths of those were observed once. 1.5% to 2.5% of the sample rests with the top ten. The donors were included in the validation cohort of 120 subjects, a group kept apart from the approximately 650-subject first cohort. The germline V gene supplies CDR1 SGHNT and CDR2 YENEEA. The germline V end is reduced by 5 bases and the J end by 0 bases; junction bases left unmatched: 13. The CDR3 runs 18 residues from the cysteine to the phenylalanine. Solely the CDR3 DNA is kept, with 54 bases framed from the first base.

This TCR derives from a young woman in good health and CMV-seronegative. The rearrangement combines TRBV11-3 with TRBJ1-3; a stretch of 7 junction bases matches TRBD1. Sequenced: PBMCs. The CDR3 loop reads CASSSGTDLRNSGNTIYF. The bases read TGTGCCAGCAGCAGTGGGACAGACCTACGGAACTCTGGAAACACCATATATTTT.